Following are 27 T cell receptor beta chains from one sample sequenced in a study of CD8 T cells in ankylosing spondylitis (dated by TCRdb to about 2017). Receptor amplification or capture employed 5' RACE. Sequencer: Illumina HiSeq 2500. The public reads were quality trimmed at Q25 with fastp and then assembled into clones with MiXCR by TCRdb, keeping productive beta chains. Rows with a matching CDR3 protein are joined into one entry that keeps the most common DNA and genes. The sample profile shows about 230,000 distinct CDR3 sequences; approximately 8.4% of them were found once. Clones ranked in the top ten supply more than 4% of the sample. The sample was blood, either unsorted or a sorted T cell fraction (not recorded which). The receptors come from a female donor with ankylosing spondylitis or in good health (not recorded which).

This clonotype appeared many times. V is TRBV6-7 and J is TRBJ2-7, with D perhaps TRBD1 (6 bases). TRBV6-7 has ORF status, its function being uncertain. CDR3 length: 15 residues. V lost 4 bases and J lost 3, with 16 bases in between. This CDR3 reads CASSSLRTAIYEQYF. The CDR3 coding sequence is TGTGCCAGCAGTTCTCTCCGGACAGCAATCTACGAGCAGTACTTC.

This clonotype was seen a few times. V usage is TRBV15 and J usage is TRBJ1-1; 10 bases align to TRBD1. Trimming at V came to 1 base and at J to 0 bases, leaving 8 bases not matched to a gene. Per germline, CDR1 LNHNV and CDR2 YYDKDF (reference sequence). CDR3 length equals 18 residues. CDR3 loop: CATSRGTGGNGLNTEAFF. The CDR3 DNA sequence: TGTGCCACCAGCAGAGGGACAGGGGGTAACGGGCTGAACACTGAAGCTTTCTTT. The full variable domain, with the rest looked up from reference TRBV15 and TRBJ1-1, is DAMVIQNPRYQVTQFGKPVTLSCSQTLNHNVMYWYQQKSSQAPKLLFHYYDKDFNNEADTPDNFQSRRPNTSFCFLDIRSPGLGDTAMYLCATSRGTGGNGLNTEAFFGQGTRLTVV.

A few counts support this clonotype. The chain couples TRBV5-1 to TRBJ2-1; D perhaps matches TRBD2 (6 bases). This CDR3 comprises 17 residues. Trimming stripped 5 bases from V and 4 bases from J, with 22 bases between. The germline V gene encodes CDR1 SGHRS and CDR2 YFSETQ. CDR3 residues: CASRNQLGGGLYNEQFF. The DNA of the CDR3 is TGCGCCAGCAGAAATCAATTGGGGGGAGGACTTTACAATGAGCAGTTCTTC.

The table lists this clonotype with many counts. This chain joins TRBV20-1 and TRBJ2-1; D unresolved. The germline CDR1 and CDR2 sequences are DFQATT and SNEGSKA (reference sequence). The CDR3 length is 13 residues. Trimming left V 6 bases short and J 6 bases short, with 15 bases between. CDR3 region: CSAPGRLSNEQFF. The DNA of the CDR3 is TGCAGTGCCCCCGGCAGACTTAGCAATGAGCAGTTCTTC.

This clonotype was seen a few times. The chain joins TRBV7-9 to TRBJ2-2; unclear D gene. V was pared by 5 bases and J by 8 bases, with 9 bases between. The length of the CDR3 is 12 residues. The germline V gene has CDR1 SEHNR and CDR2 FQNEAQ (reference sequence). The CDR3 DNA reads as TGTGCCAGCAGCACCCCCCGTGGGGAGCTGTTTTTT. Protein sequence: CASSTPRGELFF.

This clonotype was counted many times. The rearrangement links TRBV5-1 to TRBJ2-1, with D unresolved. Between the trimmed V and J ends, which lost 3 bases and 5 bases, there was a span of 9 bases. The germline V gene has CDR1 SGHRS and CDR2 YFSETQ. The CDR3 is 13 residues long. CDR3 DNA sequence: TGCGCCAGCAGCTCCAATCGTAACAATGAGCAGTTCTTC. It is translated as CASSSNRNNEQFF.

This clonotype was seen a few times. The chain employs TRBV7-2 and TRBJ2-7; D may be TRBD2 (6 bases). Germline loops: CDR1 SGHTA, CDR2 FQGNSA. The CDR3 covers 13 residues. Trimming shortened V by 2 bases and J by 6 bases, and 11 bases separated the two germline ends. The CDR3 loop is CASSLPSESEQYF. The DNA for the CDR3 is TGTGCCAGCAGCTTACCTAGCGAGAGCGAGCAGTACTTC.

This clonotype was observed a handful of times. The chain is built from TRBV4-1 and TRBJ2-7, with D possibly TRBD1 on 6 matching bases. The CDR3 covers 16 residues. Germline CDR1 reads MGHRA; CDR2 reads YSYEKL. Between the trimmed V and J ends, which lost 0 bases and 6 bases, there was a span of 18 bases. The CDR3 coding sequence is TGCGCCAGCAGCCAAGAAGCCTGGACAGTTACTACCGAGCAGTACTTC. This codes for CASSQEAWTVTTEQYF.

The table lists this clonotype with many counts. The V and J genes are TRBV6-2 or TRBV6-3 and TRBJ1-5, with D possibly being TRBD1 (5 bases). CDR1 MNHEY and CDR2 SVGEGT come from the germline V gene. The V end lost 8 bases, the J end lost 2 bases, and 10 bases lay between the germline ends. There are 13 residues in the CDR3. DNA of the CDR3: TGTGCCAGCGAAGGGGATGGCAATCAGCCCCAGCATTTT. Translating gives CASEGDGNQPQHF.

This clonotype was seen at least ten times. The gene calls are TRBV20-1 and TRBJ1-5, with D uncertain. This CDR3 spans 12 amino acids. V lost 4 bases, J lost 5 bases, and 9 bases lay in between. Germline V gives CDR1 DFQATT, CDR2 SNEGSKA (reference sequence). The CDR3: CSAKRTDQPQHF. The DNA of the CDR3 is TGCAGTGCTAAACGAACGGATCAGCCCCAGCATTTT.

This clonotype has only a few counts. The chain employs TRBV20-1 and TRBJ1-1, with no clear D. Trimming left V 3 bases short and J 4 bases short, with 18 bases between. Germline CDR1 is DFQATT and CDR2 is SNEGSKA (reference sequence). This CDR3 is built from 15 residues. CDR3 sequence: CSARATRGWATEAFF. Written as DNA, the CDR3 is TGCAGTGCTAGGGCCACGCGGGGATGGGCCACTGAAGCTTTCTTT.

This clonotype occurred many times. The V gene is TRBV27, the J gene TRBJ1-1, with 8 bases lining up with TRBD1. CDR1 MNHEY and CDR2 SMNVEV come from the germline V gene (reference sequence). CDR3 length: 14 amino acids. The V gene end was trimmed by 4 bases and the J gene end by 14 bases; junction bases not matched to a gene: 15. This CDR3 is CASSSNTLDRAFFF. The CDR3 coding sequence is TGTGCCAGCAGTTCCAATACCCTGGACAGGGCCTTCTTCTTT.

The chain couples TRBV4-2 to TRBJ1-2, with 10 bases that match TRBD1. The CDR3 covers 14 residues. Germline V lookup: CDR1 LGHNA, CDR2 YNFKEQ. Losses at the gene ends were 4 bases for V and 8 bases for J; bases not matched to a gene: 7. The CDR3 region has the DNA TGTGCCAGCAGCCTGGGACAGGGGACCGGGGGCTACACCTTC. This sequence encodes CASSLGQGTGGYTF.

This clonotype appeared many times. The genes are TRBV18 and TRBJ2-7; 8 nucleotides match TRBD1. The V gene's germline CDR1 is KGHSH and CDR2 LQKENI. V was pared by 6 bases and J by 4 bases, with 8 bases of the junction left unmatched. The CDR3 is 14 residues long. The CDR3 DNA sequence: TGTGCCAGCTCGTCCGGGACAGGACGTTACGAGCAGTACTTC. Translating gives CASSSGTGRYEQYF.

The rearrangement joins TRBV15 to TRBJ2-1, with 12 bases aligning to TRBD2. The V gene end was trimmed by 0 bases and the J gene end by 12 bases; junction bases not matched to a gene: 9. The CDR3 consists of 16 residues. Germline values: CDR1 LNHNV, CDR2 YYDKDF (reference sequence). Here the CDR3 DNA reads TGTGCCACCAGCAGAGATGATACTAGCGGGAGGCCCATGCAGTTCTTC. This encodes CATSRDDTSGRPMQFF.

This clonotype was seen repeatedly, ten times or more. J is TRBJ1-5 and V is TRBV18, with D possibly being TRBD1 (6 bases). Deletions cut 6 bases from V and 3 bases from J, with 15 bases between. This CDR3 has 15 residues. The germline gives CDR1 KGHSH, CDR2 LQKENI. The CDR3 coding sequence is TGTGCCAGCTCCCCTGGGGGGGGCAACAATCAGCCCCAGCATTTT. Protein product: CASSPGGGNNQPQHF.

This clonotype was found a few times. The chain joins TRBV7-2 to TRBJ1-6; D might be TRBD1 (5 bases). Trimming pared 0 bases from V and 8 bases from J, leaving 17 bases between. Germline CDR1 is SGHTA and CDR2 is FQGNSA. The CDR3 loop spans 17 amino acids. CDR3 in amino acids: CASSLARRAGNHSPLHF. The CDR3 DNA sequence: TGTGCCAGCAGCTTAGCGCGGCGGGCAGGGAATCATTCACCCCTCCACTTT.

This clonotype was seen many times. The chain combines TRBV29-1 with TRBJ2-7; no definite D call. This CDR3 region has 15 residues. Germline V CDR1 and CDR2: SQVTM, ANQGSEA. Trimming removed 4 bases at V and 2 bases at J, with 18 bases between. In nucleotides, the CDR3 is TGCAGCGTTGCCCCACTTGGGGTCGGCACCTACGAGCAGTACTTC. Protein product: CSVAPLGVGTYEQYF.

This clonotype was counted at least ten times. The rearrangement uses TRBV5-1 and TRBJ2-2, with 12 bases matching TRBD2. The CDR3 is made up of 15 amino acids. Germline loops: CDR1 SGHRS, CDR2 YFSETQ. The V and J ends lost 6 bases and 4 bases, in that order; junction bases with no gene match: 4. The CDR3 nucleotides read TGCGCCAGCATGGGACTAGCGGGCGGCACCGGGGAGCTGTTTTTT. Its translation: CASMGLAGGTGELFF.

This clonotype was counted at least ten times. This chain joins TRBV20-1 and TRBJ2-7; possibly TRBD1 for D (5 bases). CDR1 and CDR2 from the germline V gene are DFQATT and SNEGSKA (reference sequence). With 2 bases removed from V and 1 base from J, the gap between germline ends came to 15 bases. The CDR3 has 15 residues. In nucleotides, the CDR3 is TGCAGTGCTAGAAATGCGGCCCAGGGTTCCTACGAGCAGTACTTC. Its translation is CSARNAAQGSYEQYF.

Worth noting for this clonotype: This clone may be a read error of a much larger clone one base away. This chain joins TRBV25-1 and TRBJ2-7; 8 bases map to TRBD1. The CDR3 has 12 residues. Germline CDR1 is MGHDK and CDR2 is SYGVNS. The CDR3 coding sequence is TGTGCCAGTACGGACAGGGTCTACGGGCAGTACTTC. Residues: CASTDRVYGQYF.

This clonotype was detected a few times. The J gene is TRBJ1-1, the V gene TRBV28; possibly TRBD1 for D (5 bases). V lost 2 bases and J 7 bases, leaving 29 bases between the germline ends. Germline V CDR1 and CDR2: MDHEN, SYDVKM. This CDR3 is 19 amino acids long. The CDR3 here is CASSLGAGSGHTNIDEAFF. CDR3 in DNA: TGTGCCAGCAGTTTAGGGGCAGGGTCAGGGCACACCAACATCGATGAAGCTTTCTTT. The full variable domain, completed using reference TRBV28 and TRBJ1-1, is DVKVTQSSRYLVKRTGEKVFLECVQDMDHENMFWYRQDPGLGLRLIYFSYDVKMKEKGDIPEGYSVSREKKERFSLILESASTNQTSMYLCASSLGAGSGHTNIDEAFFGQGTRLTVV.

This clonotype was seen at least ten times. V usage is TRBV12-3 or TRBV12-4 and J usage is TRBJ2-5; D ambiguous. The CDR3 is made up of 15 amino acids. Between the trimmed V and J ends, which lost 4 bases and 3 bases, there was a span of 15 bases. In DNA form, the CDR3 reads TGTGCCAGCAGTTCTTCTAACGGTGGGAAAGAGACCCAGTACTTC. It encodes CASSSSNGGKETQYF.

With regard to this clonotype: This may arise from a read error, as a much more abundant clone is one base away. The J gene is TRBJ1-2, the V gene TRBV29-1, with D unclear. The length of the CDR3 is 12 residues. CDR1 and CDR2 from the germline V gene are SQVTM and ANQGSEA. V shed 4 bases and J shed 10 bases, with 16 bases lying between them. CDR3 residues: CSVVGQERDYTF. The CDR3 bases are TGCAGCGTTGTGGGTCAAGAGCGGGACTACACCTTC.

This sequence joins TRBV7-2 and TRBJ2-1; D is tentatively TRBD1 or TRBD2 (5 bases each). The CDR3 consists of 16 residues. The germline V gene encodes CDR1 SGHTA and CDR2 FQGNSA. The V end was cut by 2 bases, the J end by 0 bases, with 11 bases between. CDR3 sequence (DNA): TGTGCCAGCAGCTTAAACGGGGCCTTCTCCTACAATGAGCAGTTCTTC. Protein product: CASSLNGAFSYNEQFF. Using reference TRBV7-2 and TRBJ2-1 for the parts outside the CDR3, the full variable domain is GAGVSQSPSNKVTEKGKDVELRCDPISGHTALYWYRQSLGQGLEFLIYFQGNSAPDKSGLPSDRFSAERTGGSVSTLTIQRTQQEDSAVYLCASSLNGAFSYNEQFFGPGTRLTVL.

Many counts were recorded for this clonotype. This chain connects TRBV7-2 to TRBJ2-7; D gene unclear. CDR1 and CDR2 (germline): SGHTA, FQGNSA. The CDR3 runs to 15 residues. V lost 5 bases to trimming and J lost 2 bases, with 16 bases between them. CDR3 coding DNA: TGTGCCAGCAGCCGGTTCCATCTAGGAACCTACGAGCAGTACTTC. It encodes CASSRFHLGTYEQYF.

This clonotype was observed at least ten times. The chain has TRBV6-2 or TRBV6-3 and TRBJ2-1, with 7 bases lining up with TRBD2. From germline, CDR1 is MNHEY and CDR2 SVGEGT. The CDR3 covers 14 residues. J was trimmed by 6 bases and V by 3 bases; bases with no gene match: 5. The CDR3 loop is CASSYRAGVNEQFF. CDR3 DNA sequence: TGTGCCAGCAGTTATAGGGCGGGAGTCAATGAGCAGTTCTTC.